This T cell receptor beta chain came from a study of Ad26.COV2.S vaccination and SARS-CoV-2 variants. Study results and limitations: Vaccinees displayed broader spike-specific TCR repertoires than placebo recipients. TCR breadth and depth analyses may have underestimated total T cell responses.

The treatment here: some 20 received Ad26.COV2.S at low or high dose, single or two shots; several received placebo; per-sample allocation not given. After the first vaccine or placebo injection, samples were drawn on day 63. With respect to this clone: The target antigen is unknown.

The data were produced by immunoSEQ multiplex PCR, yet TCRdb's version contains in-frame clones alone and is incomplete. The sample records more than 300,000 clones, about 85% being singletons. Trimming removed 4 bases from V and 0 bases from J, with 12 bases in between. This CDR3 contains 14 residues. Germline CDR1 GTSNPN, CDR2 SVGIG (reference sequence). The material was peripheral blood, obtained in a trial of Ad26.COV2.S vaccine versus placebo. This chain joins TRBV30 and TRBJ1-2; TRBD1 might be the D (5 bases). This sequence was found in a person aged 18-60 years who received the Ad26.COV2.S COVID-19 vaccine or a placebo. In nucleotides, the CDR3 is TGTGCCTGGACTCCGAGCAGGGCTAACTATGGCTACACCTTC. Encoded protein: CAWTPSRANYGYTF.